The 9 T cell receptor beta chains presented below share a single source sample, sequenced in a study of cytomegalovirus exposure and HLA in healthy donors. The method was immunoSEQ multiplex PCR; TCRdb's version includes in-frame clones alone and lacks a portion of them. The table lists about 170,000 clones, roughly 86% of them singletons, with approximately 2.5% in the top ten. Sequenced material: PBMCs. The receptor set was obtained from a man between 18 and 35 years old in good health and CMV-seropositive.

Regarding this clone: It is unclear where the CDR3 begins or ends on the DNA, so no DNA is shown, and the CDR3 is as TCRdb lists it. The chain is built from TRBV11-2 and TRBJ1-2; TRBD1 is the table's D call and was not checked against the DNA. From germline, CDR1 is SGHAT and CDR2 FQNNGV. A total of 12 residues make up the CDR3, ends included. The CDR3 loop is CASSLVAGGNTF.

This chain's CDR3 is CASAFLGGSTGNEQFF. For the CDR3, the DNA is TGTGCCAGCGCCTTTTTGGGCGGGAGTACGGGTAATGAGCAGTTCTTC. The chain employs TRBV28 and TRBJ2-1, with TRBD2 identical over 7 bases. After removal of 8 bases from V and 7 bases from J, the junction contained 17 bases not matched to a gene. There are 16 residues in the CDR3. Germline CDR1 reads MDHEN; CDR2 reads SYDVKM.

The rearrangement joins TRBV6-1 to TRBJ1-5; D gene ambiguous. The germline V gene encodes CDR1 MNHNS and CDR2 SASEGT. CDR3 length: 14 amino acids. V was cut by 2 bases and J by 4 bases, with 9 bases left in between. Here the CDR3 reads CASSELRRNQPQHF. DNA for the CDR3: TGTGCCAGCAGTGAACTAAGGCGGAATCAGCCCCAGCATTTT.

The V call is TRBV6-5, the J call TRBJ2-7, with 11 positions matching TRBD2. CDR1 and CDR2 from the germline V gene are MNHEY and SVGAGI. Trimming cost V 0 bases and J 2 bases; bases outside gene matches: 3. The length of the CDR3 is 16 residues. The CDR3 nucleotides are TGTGCCAGCAGTTACTCCTTAGCGGGGGGGGCCTACGAGCAGTACTTC. As protein: CASSYSLAGGAYEQYF.

V gene TRBV25-1 combines with J gene TRBJ2-7, with TRBD2 as a possible D gene (6 bases). V was shortened by 9 bases and J by 7 bases, with 10 bases between the two germline ends. The V gene's germline CDR1 is MGHDK and CDR2 SYGVNS. This CDR3 is 10 amino acids long. Here the CDR3 reads CARRRAEQYF. In DNA form, the CDR3 reads TGTGCCAGAAGGAGGGCTGAGCAGTACTTC.

The chain carries TRBV18 and TRBJ1-1, with 9 bases matching TRBD1. The germline CDR1 and CDR2 sequences are KGHSH and LQKENI. The CDR3 sequence is 15 residues long. V lost 2 bases, J lost 4 bases, and 5 bases stayed unmatched. CDR3 amino acids: CASSPIYRGPTEAFF. Written as DNA, the CDR3 is TGTGCCAGCTCACCAATATACAGGGGGCCCACTGAAGCTTTCTTT.

The V gene is TRBV5-1, the J gene TRBJ2-2, with 7 bases that match TRBD2. The germline V gene encodes CDR1 SGHRS and CDR2 YFSETQ. V lost 5 bases, J lost 6 bases, and 10 bases stayed unmatched. The CDR3 totals 15 residues. The CDR3 sequence is CASRWDYGGAGELFF. DNA for the CDR3: TGCGCCAGCAGATGGGACTACGGAGGAGCCGGGGAGCTGTTTTTT.

V gene TRBV9 combines with J gene TRBJ2-7; 13 nucleotides align to TRBD2. The V segment lost 4 bases and the J segment 2 bases; nucleotides outside the gene matches: 6. This CDR3 is built from 16 residues. Germline CDR1 and CDR2: SGDLS and YYNGEE. The CDR3 protein is CASSTTGTSGAYEQYF. The CDR3, as DNA: TGTGCCAGCAGCACTACCGGGACTAGCGGGGCCTACGAGCAGTACTTC.

The J gene is TRBJ2-7, the V gene TRBV10-2; 10 bases align to TRBD2. Trimming cost V 4 bases and J 6 bases; bases outside gene matches: 15. CDR1 is WSHSY and CDR2 is SAAADI in the germline V gene. The CDR3 length is 17 residues. In nucleotides, the CDR3 is TGCGCCAGCAGTGGTCGCACTAGCGGGGACCCTAGGGCCGAGCAGTACTTC. Protein sequence: CASSGRTSGDPRAEQYF.